The 27 T cell receptor beta chains listed next were all sequenced from one sample in a study of shared clonotypes between healthy human individuals (dated by TCRdb to 2019 to 2021). Receptor amplification or capture employed the immunoSEQ multiplex PCR assay. What TCRdb holds here is the immuneACCESS table cut down to in-frame rearrangements. Part of the clones is not present; checked against another copy, under half of the missing clones reflect an unresolved V gene, and the others are unexplained. The sample includes around 600,000 clones, with approximately 97% observed a single time. The ten most abundant clones make up around 0.057% of the sample. Sequenced: naive CD4+ T cells sorted from blood. What the cell subset or site label conveys for this sample: CD45RA+ positively selected. The receptors were gathered from a woman in her thirties in good health.

The DNA of the CDR3 is TGTGCCAGCAGTGAAGTGGCAGGGACAGATACGCAGTATTTT. This encodes CASSEVAGTDTQYF. The chain joins TRBV2 to TRBJ2-3; D is perhaps TRBD1 (5 bases). The CDR3 has 14 amino acids. Trimming left V 1 base short and J 3 bases short, with 8 bases between. Germline values: CDR1 SNHLY, CDR2 FYNNEI.

In its sample, this clone was seen once. The V gene is TRBV18, the J gene TRBJ2-1, with TRBD2 identical over 8 bases. V shed 3 bases and J 9 bases; nucleotides not matched to a gene: 10. The germline V gene encodes CDR1 KGHSH and CDR2 LQKENI. The CDR3 contains 15 residues. For the CDR3, the DNA is TGTGCCAGCTCACCCTATAAGCGGGAGTTAGGTGAGCAGTTCTTC. Translated: CASSPYKRELGEQFF.

The chain employs TRBV28 and TRBJ2-1, with D possibly being TRBD2 (6 bases). CDR3 length: 15 amino acids. V was pared by 2 bases and J by 2 bases, with 10 bases between. From germline, CDR1 is MDHEN and CDR2 SYDVKM. The DNA of the CDR3 is TGTGCCAGCAGTTTAGGCGGGGCCGCCTACAATGAGCAGTTCTTC. Translated: CASSLGGAAYNEQFF. Full variable domain (rest looked up from reference TRBV28 and TRBJ2-1): DVKVTQSSRYLVKRTGEKVFLECVQDMDHENMFWYRQDPGLGLRLIYFSYDVKMKEKGDIPEGYSVSREKKERFSLILESASTNQTSMYLCASSLGGAAYNEQFFGPGTRLTVL.

The genes are TRBV11-2 and TRBJ2-3, with a possible D match to TRBD2 (6 bases). This CDR3 is 15 amino acids long. Trimming pared 5 bases from V and 5 bases from J, leaving 17 bases between. CDR1 and CDR2 from the germline V gene are SGHAT and FQNNGV. Written as DNA, the CDR3 is TGTGCCAGCAGCCACTCCGTGACCGGGGGAGATACGCAGTATTTT. This codes for CASSHSVTGGDTQYF. Looking up the rest from reference TRBV11-2 and TRBJ2-3 gives the full variable domain: EAGVAQSPRYKIIEKRQSVAFWCNPISGHATLYWYQQILGQGPKLLIQFQNNGVVDDSQLPKDRFSAERLKGVDSTLKIQPAKLEDSAVYLCASSHSVTGGDTQYFGPGTRLTVL.

The chain has TRBV5-8 and TRBJ2-7; a weak D match, TRBD1 (5 bases). The CDR3 has 13 amino acids. CDR1 is SGHTS and CDR2 is YDEGEE in the germline V gene. Trimming left V 4 bases short and J 2 bases short, with 10 bases between. The CDR3 protein is CASSKGMTYEQYF. CDR3 bases: TGTGCCAGCAGCAAGGGGATGACCTACGAGCAGTACTTC.

The rearrangement uses TRBV28 and TRBJ1-6, with D possibly matching TRBD1 (6 bases). Looked up from germline, CDR1 is MDHEN and CDR2 is SYDVKM. The CDR3 has 15 amino acids. V dropped 6 bases and J dropped 4 bases, with 13 bases sitting between them. The CDR3 protein is CASRSGQTYNSPLHF. In nucleotides, the CDR3 is TGTGCCAGCAGGTCCGGACAGACATATAATTCACCCCTCCACTTT.

Written as DNA, the CDR3 is TGTGCCAGTAGATACGGACAGGCTTCGGCTCAGCCCCAGCATTTT. Its translation is CASRYGQASAQPQHF. The chain has TRBV19 and TRBJ1-5; 7 bases line up with TRBD1. The CDR3 is made up of 15 amino acids. Germline trimming cut 6 bases from V and 6 bases from J; bases unmatched to any gene: 11. The germline CDR1 and CDR2 sequences are LNHDA and SQIVND (reference sequence). The full variable domain, its missing parts supplied by reference TRBV19 and TRBJ1-5, is DGGITQSPKYLFRKEGQNVTLSCEQNLNHDAMYWYRQDPGQGLRLIYYSQIVNDFQKGDIAEGYSVSREKKESFPLTVTSAQKNPTAFYLCASRYGQASAQPQHFGDGTRLSIL.

V is TRBV5-1 and J is TRBJ2-2; D could derive from TRBD1 or TRBD2 (6 bases each). Germline V lookup: CDR1 SGHRS, CDR2 YFSETQ. V dropped 5 bases and J dropped 0 bases, with 14 bases sitting between them. The CDR3 runs 16 residues. The CDR3 reads CASRPGAGANTGELFF. The CDR3 DNA reads TGCGCCAGCAGACCGGGGGCGGGCGCGAACACCGGGGAGCTGTTTTTT.

The chain joins TRBV6-1 to TRBJ2-7; TRBD2 might be the D (5 bases). Between the trimmed V and J ends, which lost 7 bases and 2 bases, there was a span of 15 bases. The CDR3 is made up of 14 amino acids. Germline V lookup: CDR1 MNHNS, CDR2 SASEGT. Here the CDR3 DNA reads TGTGCCAGCAAGGAGAGGGTACTAACCTACGAGCAGTACTTC. Amino acids: CASKERVLTYEQYF.

The V call is TRBV5-1, the J call TRBJ2-6; D unclear. CDR3 length: 16 residues. The V gene lost 0 bases and the J gene lost 1 base, with 8 bases spanning the gap. Germline V gene lookup returns CDR1 SGHRS and CDR2 YFSETQ. The CDR3 nucleotides are TGCGCCAGCAGCTTGGCCAGGTCATCTGGGGCCAACGTCCTGACTTTC. It yields the protein CASSLARSSGANVLTF.

The genes are TRBV11-1 and TRBJ2-5; D not resolved. Germline V lookup: CDR1 SGHAT, CDR2 FQDESV (reference sequence). Trimming took off 5 bases at V and 2 bases at J, with 15 bases between the two ends. The CDR3 is made up of 15 amino acids. This chain's CDR3 is CASSRLVNTQETQYF. In DNA form, the CDR3 reads TGTGCCAGCAGCCGGCTGGTCAACACGCAAGAGACCCAGTACTTC.

The chain combines TRBV15 with TRBJ2-7; D is unclear. This CDR3 is built from 15 residues. Trimming took 0 bases from V and 2 from J, leaving 11 bases between them. Germline V gene sequence: CDR1 LNHNV, CDR2 YYDKDF (reference sequence). CDR3 DNA: TGTGCCACCAGCAGAGATACTCGGAGCCCCTACGAGCAGTACTTC. Protein product: CATSRDTRSPYEQYF.

The CDR3: CASSRPDTGNEKLFF. CDR3 DNA: TGTGCCAGCAGCCGTCCTGACACGGGAAATGAAAAACTGTTTTTT. The V and J genes are TRBV28 and TRBJ1-4; no clear D. Trimming cost V 6 bases and J 5 bases, with 16 bases left between them. This CDR3 is 15 amino acids long. CDR1 and CDR2 from the germline V gene are MDHEN and SYDVKM.

This clone appeared a single time. The genes are TRBV6-1 and TRBJ2-3, with D uncertain. The CDR3 runs to 11 residues. Germline CDR1 and CDR2: MNHNS and SASEGT. V dropped 7 bases and J dropped 1 base, with 3 bases sitting between them. The CDR3, as DNA: TGTGCCAGCACTCGCACAGATACGCAGTATTTT. Translation gives CASTRTDTQYF.

This clone was seen just once. The junction departs from the called germline gene at one end, perhaps through a read error. V and J are TRBV27 and TRBJ1-2; 7 nucleotides align to TRBD1. CDR3 length equals 10 residues. Germline V CDR1 and CDR2: MNHEY, SMNVEV (reference sequence). CDR3 in DNA: TGTGCCAGCAGTCTTCTACAGGGGTTCTTC. Translation gives CASSLLQGFF.

The chain recombines TRBV18 with TRBJ2-3; weak D call: TRBD1 (6 bases). The germline V gene has CDR1 KGHSH and CDR2 LQKENI. The germline V and J ends were trimmed by 4 bases and 4 bases, with 15 bases remaining between them. The CDR3 consists of 15 residues. CDR3 sequence reads: CASSRTGLIADTQYF. CDR3 in DNA: TGTGCCAGCTCACGAACAGGGTTAATAGCAGATACGCAGTATTTT.

This chain links TRBV9 with TRBJ1-3; D not certain. V was trimmed by 1 base and J by 3 bases, leaving 8 bases between them. The CDR3 runs 14 residues. The V gene's germline CDR1 is SGDLS and CDR2 YYNGEE. CDR3: CASSVSGSGNTIYF. CDR3 in DNA: TGTGCCAGCAGCGTATCTGGCAGTGGAAACACCATATATTTT.

The J gene is TRBJ1-4, the V gene TRBV19; D gene ambiguous. Germline V gene sequence: CDR1 LNHDA, CDR2 SQIVND (reference sequence). This CDR3 is 15 amino acids long. V was trimmed by 2 bases and J by 5 bases, leaving 12 bases between them. The CDR3: CASSIKRRENEKLFF. The CDR3 DNA reads as TGTGCCAGTAGTATAAAGCGGCGGGAGAATGAAAAACTGTTTTTT.

The rearrangement uses TRBV7-6 and TRBJ1-4, with D unclear. V shed 1 base and J shed 3 bases, with 9 bases lying between them. Germline lookup yields CDR1 SGHVS and CDR2 FNYEAQ. The CDR3 extends over 15 amino acids. The chain's CDR3 is CASSLDTAANEKLFF. CDR3 DNA sequence: TGTGCCAGCAGCTTAGACACGGCGGCTAATGAAAAACTGTTTTTT.

As concerns this clone: Other DNA sequences of this sample code for an identical CDR3. V is TRBV28 and J is TRBJ2-7; 8 bases line up with TRBD1. V was pared by 5 bases and J by 3 bases, with 6 bases of the junction left unmatched. This CDR3 spans 14 amino acids. Germline lookup yields CDR1 MDHEN and CDR2 SYDVKM. Written as DNA, the CDR3 is TGTGCCAGCAGTCTAGGGACAGGACTCTACGAGCAGTACTTC. Translation: CASSLGTGLYEQYF.

This sequence joins TRBV11-2 and TRBJ2-4; tentative D call: TRBD1 (6 bases). Trimming shortened V by 7 bases and J by 4 bases, and 11 bases separated the two germline ends. Per the germline V gene, CDR1 is SGHAT and CDR2 is FQNNGV. This CDR3 is built from 13 residues. CDR3 in DNA: TGTGCCAGCACGAGAGGGGGAAAAAACATTCAGTACTTC. Its protein is CASTRGGKNIQYF.

The V gene is TRBV11-2, the J gene TRBJ2-3; 12 bases are shared with TRBD2. Trimming cost V 3 bases and J 6 bases; bases outside gene matches: 13. The CDR3 totals 18 residues. The germline CDR1 and CDR2 sequences are SGHAT and FQNNGV. Written as DNA, the CDR3 is TGTGCCAGCAGCTTCCCAGGGGTGACTAGCGGGAGTTCGGATACGCAGTATTTT. Translated, it gives CASSFPGVTSGSSDTQYF.

This chain links TRBV29-1 with TRBJ2-7, with 7 positions matching TRBD2. Germline CDR1 and CDR2: SQVTM and ANQGSEA. V trimming: 2 bases; J trimming: 4 bases; junction bases outside the gene matches: 11. The CDR3 covers 15 residues. As DNA, the CDR3 is TGCAGCGTTGAACTCGCGGCGGGAGACAAATACGAGCAGTACTTC. Translating it yields CSVELAAGDKYEQYF.

This sequence joins TRBV11-3 and TRBJ2-1, with D possibly matching TRBD2 (6 bases). CDR3 length: 14 amino acids. The V end was cut by 2 bases, the J end by 7 bases, with 12 bases between. Germline V gene sequence: CDR1 SGHNT, CDR2 YENEEA. The CDR3 region is CASSLTRDSNEQFF. CDR3 DNA: TGTGCCAGCAGCTTAACGCGGGATAGTAATGAGCAGTTCTTC.

The rearrangement links TRBV5-1 to TRBJ2-1; TRBD2 might be the D (6 bases). The V and J ends lost 4 bases and 0 bases respectively, with 14 bases between them. Per germline, CDR1 SGHRS and CDR2 YFSETQ. This CDR3 is 16 amino acids long. CDR3 region: CASSPNAGSSYNEQFF. The CDR3 DNA follows: TGCGCCAGCAGCCCTAACGCGGGGAGCTCCTACAATGAGCAGTTCTTC.

V gene TRBV18 combines with J gene TRBJ1-1, with D unresolved. The CDR3 covers 17 residues. Germline V CDR1 and CDR2: KGHSH, LQKENI. Trimming took 2 bases from V and 1 from J, leaving 17 bases between them. Here the CDR3 reads CASSPRMVMDANTEAFF. DNA of the CDR3: TGTGCCAGCTCACCAAGGATGGTTATGGACGCGAACACTGAAGCTTTCTTT.

The rearrangement links TRBV29-1 to TRBJ2-5, with D possibly called TRBD1 or TRBD2 (6 bases each). Germline CDR1 reads SQVTM; CDR2 reads ANQGSEA. V shed 1 base and J shed 7 bases, with 13 bases lying between them. The CDR3 is made up of 13 amino acids. The CDR3 sequence is CSVEGGREGTQYF. As DNA, the CDR3 is TGCAGCGTTGAAGGGGGGCGGGAAGGGACCCAGTACTTC. Using reference TRBV29-1 and TRBJ2-5 for the parts outside the CDR3, the full variable domain is SAVISQKPSRDICQRGTSLTIQCQVDSQVTMMFWYRQQPGQSLTLIATANQGSEATYESGFVIDKFPISRPNLTFSTLTVSNMSPEDSSIYLCSVEGGREGTQYFGPGTRLLVL.